The subject of this entry is one T cell receptor (beta chain). The antigen is unknown. This CDR3 is 13 amino acids long. Germline values: CDR1 LNHDA, CDR2 SQIVND (reference sequence). V was clipped by 0 bases and J by 7 bases, with 7 bases between them. This sample was included in a study of cytomegalovirus exposure and HLA in healthy donors. Study-wide background: From HLA-typed donors, an early data release held roughly 80 million unique TCRs. Of all 400 or so donors who were genotyped, roughly 83% belonged to the Caucasian-associated ancestry cluster.

It was with 60 Vbeta and 13 Jbeta primers that the PCR ran. Sequencing used immunoSEQ multiplex PCR; TCRdb keeps in-frame clones, though not all of them. The sample yields tens of thousands of clones, 75% to 80% seen once. Study-wide results and limits: Later analysis demonstrated an association between a missense DCLRE1C variant and TCR beta V- and J-gene trimming.

What was sequenced was PBMCs. The clonotype originates from a female donor in good health and CMV-seronegative. This sequence joins TRBV19 and TRBJ1-5; the D is unclear. Here the CDR3 reads CASSIDLEQPQHF. CDR3 in DNA: TGTGCCAGTAGTATAGATCTCGAGCAGCCCCAGCATTTT.